This T cell receptor beta chain was observed in a study of read filtering for tumor transcriptome and immune sequencing. From 350 to 500 ng of RNA, a library with molecular barcoded alpha/delta and beta/gamma adaptors was made. Using its own MiXCR run on the reads, TCRdb lists one record per CDR3 protein. In the table there are more than 20,000 distinct CDR3 sequences, 22% of which are singletons. Germline CDR1 is SGHVS and CDR2 is FNYEAQ. The CDR3 runs 14 residues. V was pared by 1 base and J by 3 bases, with 7 bases between. This clonotype has ten or more counts. The TCR was taken from a donor older than 35 with multiple myeloma. What was sequenced was a population of CD138-negative cells sorted from bone marrow. The V and J genes are TRBV7-6 and TRBJ2-1, with a weak D call TRBD1 (6 bases). The CDR3 nucleotides are TGTGCCAGCAGCTTAGTACAGGGCTACAATGAGCAGTTCTTC. Protein: CASSLVQGYNEQFF.